The source of this TCR beta chain is a study of blood T cell repertoires in COVID-19. Study as a whole: COVID-19 samples collected from the United States, Italy and Spain covered acute and convalescent phases. Nucleic acid was either cDNA or gDNA, and it came from T cells, B-cell-depleted T cells, or PBMCs.

In the original analysis: By means of reference gene primer amplification, nucleated cell counts were estimated. TCRdb's copy holds only in-frame clones and misses some; the assay was immunoSEQ multiplex PCR. V, J and clone size derive from that table, while D and trimming were established from the DNA sequence. The sample lists 150,000 or so clones; about 81% were seen once. The germline V gene encodes CDR1 SGHTA and CDR2 FQGTGA. This CDR3 region has 14 residues. The V gene lost 3 bases and the J gene lost 0 bases, with 9 bases spanning the gap. The TCR originated in a woman aged 65 to 85 with acute or convalescent COVID-19. The chain has TRBV7-3 and TRBJ2-7; D is ambiguous. The sample taken for sequencing was peripheral blood. The CDR3 region is CASSFGVGSYEQYF. The CDR3 DNA reads as TGTGCCAGCAGCTTTGGAGTTGGCTCCTACGAGCAGTACTTC.